Sequencing of this T cell receptor (beta chain) was carried out in a study of blood T cell repertoires in COVID-19. About the research overall: Italy, Spain and the United States were the sources of the convalescent and acute COVID-19 samples. The analysed material was cDNA or gDNA that came from T cells, B-cell-depleted T cells, or PBMCs.

V shed 0 bases and J shed 7 bases, with 10 bases lying between them. CDR1 MRHNA and CDR2 SNTAGT come from the germline V gene. The CDR3 has 14 amino acids. The authors' processing: The assay estimated nucleated cells by amplifying reference gene primers. This table comes from immunoSEQ multiplex PCR, and its TCRdb copy is limited to in-frame clones, with some not included. The V and J calls and clone size are taken from that table; D and trimming were inferred from the DNA. The sample records approximately 85,000 clones, roughly 84% being singletons. The clonotype was recovered from a woman of 80 years or more in a cohort sampled during active or convalescent COVID-19. Sequencing used peripheral blood. J is TRBJ2-1 and V is TRBV6-4; TRBD1 might be the D (6 bases). The DNA of the CDR3 is TGTGCCAGCAGTGACTCGGTCAGGGGAAATGAGCAGTTCTTC. This translates into CASSDSVRGNEQFF.